This T cell receptor beta chain was retrieved from a study of blood T cell repertoires in COVID-19. Study overall: Samples came from the United States, Italy and Spain, spanning acute and convalescent COVID-19. T cells, B-cell-depleted T cells, or PBMCs supplied cDNA or gDNA.

The CDR3 covers 14 residues. The V gene lost 6 bases and the J gene lost 0 bases, with 9 bases spanning the gap. From germline, CDR1 is KGHSH and CDR2 LQKENI. Original processing methods: How many nucleated cells were present was estimated from reference gene primer amplification. Clones were sequenced by immunoSEQ multiplex PCR, and TCRdb holds only the in-frame ones, with some missing. From that table come the V and J calls and clone size; the DNA was used to work out D and trimming. The repertoire has hundreds of thousands of clones, just over 85% of them found once; the top ten carry roughly 1.4%.

The sequencing input was peripheral blood. V usage is TRBV18 and J usage is TRBJ1-3, with D possibly being TRBD1 (5 bases). The TCR comes from a woman younger than 45 with active or convalescent COVID-19. In DNA, the CDR3 is TGTGCCAGCTCGGGGGGTATCTCTGGAAACACCATATATTTT. Translated: CASSGGISGNTIYF.